This section outlines one T cell receptor (beta chain) sequence together with its context. This sample stems from a study of T cell responses to AZD1222 COVID-19 vaccine. Whether given at about 4 or about 12 weeks, second doses were pooled. The data were produced by immunoSEQ multiplex PCR, yet TCRdb's version contains in-frame clones alone and is incomplete. The profile shows about 110,000 clones, 75% to 95% of them singletons. CDR1 and CDR2 (germline): KGHDR, SFDVKD. The junction had 4 bases not matched to a gene; V was cut back by 4 bases and J by 8 bases. This CDR3 has 14 residues. Sequencing was performed on peripheral blood, taken 28 days after the second AZD1222 dose. V usage is TRBV24-1 and J usage is TRBJ2-1; TRBD2 agrees at 10 bases. The receptor's source is an adult who received the AZD1222 COVID-19 vaccine. The CDR3 bases are TGTGCCACCAGTGACCCTAGCGGGAGTGATGAGCAGTTCTTC. Its translation: CATSDPSGSDEQFF.